The sequence of this T cell receptor (beta chain) was determined in a study of T-cell reconstitution after alpha-beta-depleted transplantation in children. Construction of the TCRbeta library involved unique molecular identifiers. TCRdb reprocessed the PCR reads with MiXCR, giving one entry per CDR3 protein. Among 300,000 to 400,000 distinct CDR3 sequences listed, approximately 12% were seen once. Germline V gene sequence: CDR1 DFQATT, CDR2 SNEGSKA (reference sequence). This CDR3 is 15 amino acids long. Trimming removed 0 bases from V and 6 bases from J, with 17 bases in between. This clonotype was detected ten times or more.

The source was PBMCs, collected from the stem cell graft. The TCR comes from a human donor who donated a stem cell graft to a child with Fanconi anemia. The V gene is TRBV20-1, the J gene TRBJ1-2; tentative D call: TRBD1 (6 bases). The CDR3 loop reads CSARDLGQIGNGYTF. CDR3 nucleotide sequence: TGCAGTGCTAGAGATCTAGGACAGATAGGGAATGGCTACACCTTC.